This T cell receptor (beta chain) was captured by sequencing in a study of patients and donors after allogeneic stem cell transplantation. This CDR3 contains 14 residues. V lost 5 bases and J 7 bases, leaving 17 bases between the germline ends. Germline V lookup: CDR1 DFQATT, CDR2 SNEGSKA (reference sequence). This clonotype came up a few times. MiXCR was run by TCRdb on the RT-PCR reads, yielding one entry per CDR3 protein. The table has 800,000 to 1,000,000 distinct CDR3 sequences, over 15% seen once; the top ten hold 6%. The chain is built from TRBV20-1 and TRBJ1-4; D uncertain. Sequencing input: blood, either unsorted or a sorted T cell fraction (not recorded which). This receptor was identified in a human donor who was either an allogeneic HSCT recipient or a stem cell or donor lymphocyte infusion donor (not recorded which). It is not recorded whose cells these are; they may come from a transplant donor. DNA of the CDR3: TGCAGTGCTCTGAACAGAGGGAGAAGTGAAAAACTGTTTTTT. Amino acids: CSALNRGRSEKLFF.